This section outlines one T cell receptor beta chain sequence together with its context. As originally analysed: Counts of nucleated cells, estimated from reference gene primer amplification, were obtained. Data came from immunoSEQ multiplex PCR; TCRdb stores just in-frame clones and leaves some out. From that table come the V and J calls and clone size; the DNA was used to work out D and trimming. The sample lists about 59,000 clones; about 73% were seen once. The data originate from a study of blood T cell repertoires in COVID-19. At the level of the study: The study drew acute and convalescent COVID-19 samples from the United States, Italy and Spain. PBMCs, B-cell-depleted T cells, or T cells were the source of the cDNA or gDNA that made up the material.

Between the trimmed V and J ends, which lost 5 bases and 4 bases, there was a span of 12 bases. This CDR3 contains 14 residues. Germline CDR1 reads LNHDA; CDR2 reads SQIVND (reference sequence). The sequence was obtained from a woman aged 70-85 years with acute or convalescent COVID-19. This rearrangement joins TRBV19 to TRBJ1-3, with unresolved D. Material for sequencing was peripheral blood. The CDR3 coding sequence is TGTGCCAGTAGTCAATACGGTGCGGGAAACACCATATATTTT. It translates to CASSQYGAGNTIYF.